This T cell receptor beta chain emerged from a study of vaccination and CD4 T cells after COVID-19. Study information: Cultures designated as controls were supplied with a CEFX pool, an HIV-1 Nef pool, or no peptide.

CD4+ T cells that had been cultured provided DNA sequenced with the Oncomine TCR Beta short-read assay. TCRdb passed the PCR reads through MiXCR, listing each CDR3 protein once. The data contain around 13,000 distinct CDR3 sequences, over 45% of them singletons. Trimming took off 6 bases at V and 2 bases at J, with 7 bases between the two ends. From germline, CDR1 is SGHAT and CDR2 FQNNGV. The CDR3 runs to 12 residues. As concerns this clonotype: Its antigen remains unidentified.

Sample treatment: roughly 10-day PBMC culture with coronavirus spike peptide pools or control peptides (ViraFEST assay). The TCR originated in a human donor who had recovered from COVID-19. The specimen was CD4+ T cells from blood, cultured in vitro. The J gene is TRBJ1-2, the V gene TRBV11-2, with D unclear. DNA of the CDR3: TGTGCCAGCAGTATGGCGAACTATGGCTACACCTTC. Residues: CASSMANYGYTF.